These T cell receptor beta chains were read from a single sample in a study of CD8 T cells in Susac syndrome. TCRdb redid the calling of the immunoSEQ multiplex PCR reads with MiXCR, one entry per CDR3 protein. Of fewer than 300,000 distinct CDR3 sequences in the sample, about 88% were seen once. The sample comprised CD8+ T cells from PBMCs. The origin of the receptors is a human donor with multiple sclerosis. CDR3s include the opening cysteine and the closing phenylalanine or tryptophan. The order of the fields is D gene, J gene, clone size, V gene, CDR3 protein, CDR3 DNA. D genes are given only for firm matches. Some rows have no size entry. The others give once, few or many, or a class for an expanded clone.

D: .
J: TRBJ2-1
size: .
V: TRBV5-1
CDR3: CASSFDRHEQFF
DNA: TGCGCCAGCAGCTTCGACAGACATGAGCAGTTCTTC

D: .
J: TRBJ2-6
size: .
V: TRBV7-9
CDR3: CASRPQGESGANVLTF
DNA: TGTGCCAGCAGACCACAGGGAGAGTCTGGGGCCAACGTCCTGACTTTC

D: .
J: TRBJ2-1
size: .
V: TRBV27
CDR3: CASSSLDLLYNEQFF
DNA: TGTGCCAGCAGTAGCTTGGACTTGTTGTACAATGAGCAGTTCTTC

D: TRBD2
J: TRBJ2-3
size: .
V: TRBV10-3
CDR3: CAISDLAASTDTQYF
DNA: TGTGCCATCAGTGACCTAGCGGCTAGCACAGATACGCAGTATTTT

D: .
J: TRBJ1-2
size: .
V: TRBV2
CDR3: CALNSGTIYGYTF
DNA: TGTGCCCTTAACTCCGGGACAATTTATGGCTACACCTTC

D: TRBD1
J: TRBJ1-2
size: .
V: TRBV6-1
CDR3: CASSPRDRIKSVYGYTF
DNA: TGTGCCAGCAGTCCCCGGGACAGGATTAAATCAGTCTATGGCTACACCTTC

D: .
J: TRBJ2-4
size: .
V: TRBV20-1
CDR3: CSARGGGTPLAKNIQYF
DNA: TGCAGTGCGAGAGGGGGGGGGACCCCCCTAGCCAAAAACATTCAGTACTTC

D: .
J: TRBJ2-7
size: few
V: TRBV27
CDR3: CASMRRAEEQYF
DNA: TGTGCCAGCATGCGACGAGCGGAGGAGCAGTACTTC

D: .
J: TRBJ2-3
size: .
V: TRBV5-5
CDR3: CASSPGHLTDTQYF
DNA: TGTGCCAGCAGCCCGGGACACCTAACAGATACGCAGTATTTT

D: .
J: TRBJ2-7
size: .
V: TRBV7-3
CDR3: CASRSDGYEQYF
DNA: TGTGCCAGCAGGTCGGACGGCTACGAGCAGTACTTC

D: TRBD2
J: TRBJ2-7
size: .
V: TRBV20-1
CDR3: CSARRWASGSYEQYF
DNA: TGCAGTGCTAGAAGATGGGCTAGCGGGTCCTACGAGCAGTACTTC

D: .
J: TRBJ1-1
size: .
V: TRBV4-1
CDR3: CASSNPEGVNTEAFF
DNA: TGCGCCAGCAGCAATCCAGAGGGGGTGAACACTGAAGCTTTCTTT

D: .
J: TRBJ1-1
size: .
V: TRBV7-9
CDR3: CASSRKTDMNTEAFF
DNA: TGTGCCAGCAGCAGAAAGACAGACATGAACACTGAAGCTTTCTTT

D: TRBD1
J: TRBJ1-2
size: .
V: TRBV3-1
CDR3: CASSHPGTGVYGYTF
DNA: TGTGCCAGCAGCCATCCCGGGACAGGTGTCTATGGCTACACCTTC

D: .
J: TRBJ2-6
size: once
V: TRBV2
CDR3: CASNPEVLSGANVLTF
DNA: TGTGCCAGCAACCCAGAGGTCCTCTCTGGGGCCAACGTCCTGACTTTC

D: TRBD1
J: TRBJ2-1
size: .
V: TRBV28
CDR3: CASRPPGQGNEQFF
DNA: TGTGCCAGCAGGCCACCGGGACAGGGGAATGAGCAGTTCTTC

D: TRBD2
J: TRBJ2-3
size: .
V: TRBV27
CDR3: CASSWREGRDTQYF
DNA: TGTGCCAGCAGTTGGCGGGAGGGCCGGGATACGCAGTATTTT

D: TRBD2
J: TRBJ2-7
size: .
V: TRBV6-5
CDR3: CASSAAGAAYEQYF
DNA: TGTGCCAGCAGTGCAGCGGGAGCCGCCTACGAGCAGTACTTC

D: .
J: TRBJ2-3
size: .
V: TRBV20-1
CDR3: CSARADLSSTDTQYF
DNA: TGCAGTGCTAGAGCGGATCTATCTTCCACAGATACGCAGTATTTT

D: TRBD1
J: TRBJ1-5
size: .
V: TRBV10-2
CDR3: CASSDSRTGRQPQHF
DNA: TGCGCCAGCAGTGATTCTAGGACAGGACGGCAGCCCCAGCATTTT

D: .
J: TRBJ1-3
size: .
V: TRBV7-2
CDR3: CASRTGRGSGNTIYF
DNA: TGTGCCAGCAGGACCGGACGGGGCTCTGGAAACACCATATATTTT

D: TRBD2
J: TRBJ2-2
size: .
V: TRBV12-3/TRBV12-4
CDR3: CASSAEREWYTGELFF
DNA: TGTGCCAGCAGTGCGGAGCGGGAGTGGTACACCGGGGAGCTGTTTTTT

D: .
J: TRBJ2-5
size: once
V: TRBV12-3/TRBV12-4
CDR3: CASSIRAAAQYF
DNA: TGTGCCAGCAGCATTCGGGCCGCGGCCCAGTACTTC

D: TRBD2
J: TRBJ2-7
size: .
V: TRBV29-1
CDR3: CSVVDRLAGLPSYEQYF
DNA: TGCAGCGTTGTGGATCGACTAGCGGGCCTACCGTCCTACGAGCAGTACTTC

D: TRBD2
J: TRBJ2-7
size: once
V: TRBV19
CDR3: CASTQRGWKGKGERTYEQYF
DNA: TGTGCCAGTACCCAGCGGGGGTGGAAGGGGAAGGGAGAGAGGACCTACGAGCAGTACTTC

D: TRBD2
J: TRBJ2-1
size: .
V: TRBV7-3
CDR3: CASSLMSSGRIDEQFF
DNA: TGTGCCAGCAGCTTAATGAGTAGCGGGAGGATCGATGAGCAGTTCTTC

D: TRBD2
J: TRBJ2-1
size: .
V: TRBV7-3
CDR3: CASNLGGSYNEQFF
DNA: TGTGCCAGCAACTTAGGCGGGAGCTACAATGAGCAGTTCTTC

D: .
J: TRBJ2-5
size: .
V: TRBV9
CDR3: CASSVEGTASKTQYF
DNA: TGTGCCAGCAGCGTAGAAGGGACTGCCTCGAAGACCCAGTACTTC

D: TRBD1
J: TRBJ1-1
size: .
V: TRBV6-6
CDR3: CASSYWDSSTEAFF
DNA: TGTGCCAGCAGTTACTGGGACAGTTCCACTGAAGCTTTCTTT

D: .
J: TRBJ1-2
size: .
V: TRBV28
CDR3: CASSLGAGYGYTF
DNA: TGTGCCAGCAGTTTAGGGGCTGGGTATGGCTACACCTTC

D: .
J: TRBJ2-5
size: .
V: TRBV30
CDR3: CACTTGWGETQYF
DNA: TGTGCCTGCACCACAGGGTGGGGAGAGACCCAGTACTTC

D: .
J: TRBJ1-1
size: .
V: TRBV20-1
CDR3: CSATEAFF
DNA: TGCAGTGCTACTGAAGCTTTCTTT

D: TRBD2
J: TRBJ2-7
size: .
V: TRBV6-2/TRBV6-3
CDR3: CASSYDLAGGLDEQYF
DNA: TGTGCCAGCAGTTACGATCTAGCGGGAGGGCTGGACGAGCAGTACTTC

D: TRBD1
J: TRBJ2-2
size: .
V: TRBV7-9
CDR3: CASSPRTGDTGELFF
DNA: TGTGCCAGCAGCCCCCGGACAGGGGATACCGGGGAGCTGTTTTTT

D: .
J: TRBJ2-3
size: once
V: TRBV30
CDR3: CAWSVPDTQYF
DNA: TGTGCCTGGAGTGTCCCAGATACGCAGTATTTT

D: .
J: TRBJ2-1
size: .
V: TRBV12-3/TRBV12-4
CDR3: CASSPPGGRHNEQFF
DNA: TGTGCCAGCAGCCCCCCCGGGGGACGGCACAATGAGCAGTTCTTC

D: .
J: TRBJ1-5
size: .
V: TRBV30
CDR3: CAWSKGGNEPQHF
DNA: TGTGCCTGGAGCAAGGGCGGTAATGAGCCCCAGCATTTT

D: .
J: TRBJ1-1
size: .
V: TRBV27
CDR3: CASRPPGQNTEAFF
DNA: TGTGCCAGCAGGCCCCCAGGGCAGAACACTGAAGCTTTCTTT

D: TRBD1
J: TRBJ1-6
size: .
V: TRBV30
CDR3: CAWSAPDRANSPLHF
DNA: TGTGCCTGGAGTGCGCCCGACAGGGCCAATTCACCCCTCCACTTT

D: .
J: TRBJ1-1
size: .
V: TRBV18
CDR3: CASSPRGAEAFF
DNA: TGTGCCAGCTCACCCCGGGGAGCTGAAGCTTTCTTT

D: TRBD2
J: TRBJ2-1
size: once
V: TRBV29-1
CDR3: CSVGGLAGGSYNEQFF
DNA: TGCAGCGTCGGGGGTCTAGCGGGAGGAAGCTACAATGAGCAGTTCTTC

D: .
J: TRBJ1-1
size: few
V: TRBV6-1
CDR3: CASSPRNADGTEAFF
DNA: TGTGCCAGCAGTCCTCGCAATGCCGACGGCACTGAAGCTTTCTTT

D: .
J: TRBJ2-3
size: .
V: TRBV12-3/TRBV12-4
CDR3: CASSLGPGPTDTQYF
DNA: TGTGCCAGCAGTTTAGGCCCGGGGCCCACAGATACGCAGTATTTT

D: .
J: TRBJ1-2
size: .
V: TRBV5-1
CDR3: CASSLMGASGGYTF
DNA: TGCGCCAGCAGCTTGATGGGGGCGTCGGGTGGCTACACCTTC

D: TRBD1
J: TRBJ1-3
size: .
V: TRBV12-3/TRBV12-4
CDR3: CASRGQGKSGNTIYF
DNA: TGTGCCAGCAGGGGACAGGGGAAATCTGGAAACACCATATATTTT

D: .
J: TRBJ1-1
size: .
V: TRBV12-3/TRBV12-4
CDR3: CASSFEHNTEAFF
DNA: TGTGCCAGCAGTTTCGAGCACAACACTGAAGCTTTCTTT

D: TRBD2
J: TRBJ2-2
size: .
V: TRBV7-9
CDR3: CASSYSSGRTGELFF
DNA: TGTGCCAGCAGCTATTCTAGCGGGAGGACCGGGGAGCTGTTTTTT

D: .
J: TRBJ2-7
size: .
V: TRBV3-1
CDR3: CASSQVVAAPLREQYF
DNA: TGTGCCAGCAGCCAAGTGGTAGCGGCACCCCTCCGCGAGCAGTACTTC

D: .
J: TRBJ2-7
size: .
V: TRBV5-5
CDR3: CASSLSSDETYEQYF
DNA: TGTGCCAGCAGCTTGTCGTCGGACGAAACCTACGAGCAGTACTTC

D: TRBD1
J: TRBJ2-7
size: .
V: TRBV28
CDR3: CASSLIRDRGSYEQYF
DNA: TGTGCCAGCAGTTTGATTCGGGACAGGGGCTCCTACGAGCAGTACTTC

D: .
J: TRBJ1-2
size: .
V: TRBV29-1
CDR3: CSVGIPPYGYTF
DNA: TGCAGCGTTGGGATCCCCCCCTATGGCTACACCTTC

D: .
J: TRBJ2-1
size: .
V: TRBV27
CDR3: CASSLRTASYNEQFF
DNA: TGTGCCAGCAGTTTACGGACGGCCTCCTACAATGAGCAGTTCTTC

D: TRBD2
J: TRBJ2-1
size: .
V: TRBV30
CDR3: CACPPGGRCFF
DNA: TGTGCCTGTCCGCCGGGAGGGCGGTGTTTCTTC

D: TRBD1
J: TRBJ1-6
size: .
V: TRBV27
CDR3: CASRVQGSNSPLHF
DNA: TGTGCCAGCAGGGTACAGGGGAGCAATTCACCCCTCCACTTT